This T cell receptor (beta chain) stems from a study of T cells in Graves' hyperthyroidism and ophthalmopathy. General study findings and limits: Ophthalmopathy and stable hyperthyroidism were separated by a 13 V-J model.

This clonotype was seen many times. What it binds is unknown. What was amplified from RNA transcripts were TCR beta CDR3 regions. Carried out on the TCR CDR3, a first-round RT-PCR used the HTBI primer set. One entry per CDR3 protein, called by TCRdb with MiXCR from the multiplex PCR reads. The table shows 360,000 or so distinct CDR3 sequences, with roughly 15% occurring only once. The sequence was obtained from an older woman with Graves' ophthalmopathy. Input material: blood.

The CDR3 bases are TGTGCCAGCAGGAGGACTAGCGGCTCCTACAATGAGCAGTTCTTC. Encoded protein: CASRRTSGSYNEQFF. The V and J genes are TRBV11-2 and TRBJ2-1; 10 bases map to TRBD2. This CDR3 is 15 amino acids long. With 6 bases clipped from V and 0 bases from J, the junction kept 2 bases outside the gene matches. Per the germline V gene, CDR1 is SGHAT and CDR2 is FQNNGV.